This T cell receptor beta chain was recorded in a study of T cell responses to AZD1222 COVID-19 vaccine. This CDR3 is built from 13 residues. Germline assignment: CDR1 MNHEY and CDR2 SMNVEV (reference sequence). Deletions cut 1 base from V and 11 bases from J, with 14 bases between. Points on this clone: Its antigen is not known.

Sequenced by immunoSEQ multiplex PCR; TCRdb stores in-frame clones only, minus some. The profile shows about 180,000 clones, just under 95% of them singletons. Study-level results: Rises in breadth and depth of Spike-specific TCRs came after two AZD1222 doses.

The TCR sequence derives from an adult who received the MenACWY meningococcal vaccine as a control. The chain employs TRBV27 and TRBJ1-2; perhaps TRBD1 as D (5 bases). Here the sequenced sample was peripheral blood, taken 28 days after the second dose of the MenACWY control vaccine. In DNA, the CDR3 is TGTGCCAGCAGTTTATACGGGGGTGAGGGGTACACCTTC. It encodes CASSLYGGEGYTF.